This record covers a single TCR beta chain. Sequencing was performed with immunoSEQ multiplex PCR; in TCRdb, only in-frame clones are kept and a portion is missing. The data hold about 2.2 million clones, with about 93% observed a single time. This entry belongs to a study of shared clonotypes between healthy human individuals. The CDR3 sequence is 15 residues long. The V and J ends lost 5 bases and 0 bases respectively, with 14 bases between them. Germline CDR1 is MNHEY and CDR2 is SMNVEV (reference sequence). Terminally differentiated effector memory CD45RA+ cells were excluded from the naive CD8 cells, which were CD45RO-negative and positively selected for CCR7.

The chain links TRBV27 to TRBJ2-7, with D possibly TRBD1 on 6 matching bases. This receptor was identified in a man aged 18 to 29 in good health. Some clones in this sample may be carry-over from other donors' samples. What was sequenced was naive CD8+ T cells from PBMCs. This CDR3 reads CASSRAGVYSYEQYF. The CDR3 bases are TGTGCCAGCAGTCGAGCAGGGGTCTACTCCTACGAGCAGTACTTC.